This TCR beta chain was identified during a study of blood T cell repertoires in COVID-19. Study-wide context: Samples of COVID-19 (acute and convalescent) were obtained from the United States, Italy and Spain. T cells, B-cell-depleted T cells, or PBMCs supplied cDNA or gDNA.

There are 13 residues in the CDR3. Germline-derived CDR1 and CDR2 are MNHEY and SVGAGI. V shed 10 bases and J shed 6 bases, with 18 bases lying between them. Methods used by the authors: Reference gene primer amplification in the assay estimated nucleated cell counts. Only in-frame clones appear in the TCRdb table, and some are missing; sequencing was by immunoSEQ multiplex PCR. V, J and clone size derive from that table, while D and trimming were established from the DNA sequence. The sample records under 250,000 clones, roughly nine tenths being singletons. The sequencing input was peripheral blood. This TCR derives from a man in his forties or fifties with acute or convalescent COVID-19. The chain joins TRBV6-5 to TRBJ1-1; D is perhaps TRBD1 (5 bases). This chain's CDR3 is CATLYQGQPEAFF. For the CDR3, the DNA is TGTGCCACCCTGTACCAGGGCCAGCCTGAAGCTTTCTTT.